The source of this T cell receptor (beta chain) is a study of shared clonotypes between healthy human individuals. Across several immunoSEQ plates, the genomic DNA of each subset was split evenly. Measured with immunoSEQ multiplex PCR; TCRdb has only the in-frame clones, and not every one. Of about 1,900,000 clones listed, about 95% are singletons. Findings of the study overall: Represented diversity, genetic and exposure-history alike, was limited by few donors. Apart from blood, nothing was sampled; tissue repertoires likely differ. When compared with the clonotypes that were shared by all four sorted-subset donors, the non-shared clonotypes turned out to have lower generation probabilities.

For this clone: As yet, its antigen is unknown.

CD45RO-negative, CCR7-positively selected cells formed the naive CD8 fraction, excluding terminally differentiated effector memory CD45RA+ cells. The CDR3 is made up of 16 amino acids. Trimming at V came to 0 bases and at J to 5 bases, leaving 10 bases not matched to a gene. Germline V gene data show CDR1 as LGHNA and CDR2 as YSLEER. The source of this sequence is a man younger than 35 in good health. The V gene is TRBV4-3, the J gene TRBJ2-7; TRBD2 matches 7 bases. Specimen: naive CD8+ T cells sorted from blood. CDR3 sequence reads: CASSQDLFGRLDEQYF. The CDR3 coding sequence is TGCGCCAGCAGCCAAGATCTATTCGGGAGGCTCGACGAGCAGTACTTC.